The next 20 T cell receptor beta chains were all read from a single sample in a study of glioma-infiltrating T cells. Using RNA template, CDR3s of TCR alpha and beta were amplified with iRepertoire arm-PCR. TCRdb itself ran the multiplex PCR reads through MiXCR, one entry per CDR3 protein. The table shows approximately 93,000 distinct CDR3 sequences, with around 40% occurring only once. Sequencing was performed on glioma tissue, nonneoplastic brain tissue, or PBMCs (not recorded which). The receptor set was obtained from a human donor with low-grade glioma or glioblastoma, undergoing nonglioma brain surgery, or in good health (not recorded which).

This clonotype has at least ten counts. The rearrangement links TRBV4-2 to TRBJ2-1; 9 positions match TRBD2. CDR1 is LGHNA, CDR2 YNFKEQ, per germline. V lost 0 bases to trimming and J lost 3 bases; unmatched junction nucleotides: 12. The CDR3 is 19 amino acids. In nucleotides, the CDR3 is TGTGCCAGCAGCCAAGAGTATCGCGGGAGGGGAAGGGTCTACAATGAGCAGTTCTTC. Its protein is CASSQEYRGRGRVYNEQFF.

V usage is TRBV29-1 and J usage is TRBJ1-2; 8 bases align to TRBD1. Trimming at V came to 3 bases and at J to 10 bases, leaving 10 bases not matched to a gene. This CDR3 is 13 amino acids long. CDR1 SQVTM and CDR2 ANQGSEA come from the germline V gene. The CDR3 nucleotides read TGCAGCGTTGATGAGGACAGGGTCGGAAACTACACCTTC. It encodes CSVDEDRVGNYTF.

The table lists this clonotype with many counts. This chain links TRBV7-2 with TRBJ2-3; the D is unclear. The germline V and J ends were trimmed by 5 bases and 2 bases, with 5 bases remaining between them. Germline lookup yields CDR1 SGHTA and CDR2 FQGNSA. The CDR3 totals 12 residues. DNA for the CDR3: TGTGCCAGCAGCCCCGTCACAGATACGCAGTATTTT. This translates into CASSPVTDTQYF.

This clonotype was recorded only once. A read error may be the cause here, since a much bigger clone is one base away. The chain combines TRBV19 with TRBJ2-7, with D possibly TRBD1 on 7 matching bases. The CDR3 contains 15 residues. V was trimmed by 7 bases and J by 1 base, leaving 17 bases between them. Germline-derived CDR1 and CDR2 are LNHDA and SQIVND (reference sequence). Here the CDR3 DNA reads TGTGCCAGTAATCGGGGGACAGATAGATCCTACGAGCAGTACTTC. Translated: CASNRGTDRSYEQYF.

This clonotype has just one count. This CDR3 is missing its conserved last phenylalanine or tryptophan, likely due to a read error. Because the CDR3's place on the DNA is in doubt, the DNA is left out and the CDR3 is given as listed by TCRdb. The chain combines TRBV4-1 with TRBJ2-1; the table's TRBD2 call for D was not verified on the DNA. Counting both end residues, the CDR3 totals 14 amino acids. Germline assignment: CDR1 MGHRA and CDR2 YSYEKL. CDR3 sequence: CASSQEGGYNEQSP.

The J gene is TRBJ1-5, the V gene TRBV27; 7 nucleotides agree with TRBD1. Germline V gives CDR1 MNHEY, CDR2 SMNVEV (reference sequence). J was trimmed by 4 bases and V by 5 bases; bases with no gene match: 8. CDR3 length: 15 residues. The chain's CDR3 is CASSANRGGNQPQHF. The CDR3 DNA is TGTGCCAGCAGTGCAAACAGGGGAGGGAATCAGCCCCAGCATTTT.

This clonotype was observed at least ten times. The rearrangement uses TRBV6-1 and TRBJ2-5, with no clear D. Germline CDR1 is MNHNS and CDR2 is SASEGT. The CDR3 runs 12 residues. V shed 2 bases and J shed 0 bases, with 1 base lying between them. CDR3 sequence reads: CASSEHQETQYF. CDR3 coding DNA: TGTGCCAGCAGTGAACACCAAGAGACCCAGTACTTC.

This clonotype was recorded at least ten times. The chain recombines TRBV11-2 with TRBJ2-1; the match to TRBD2 covers 7 bases. Germline trimming cut 3 bases from V and 4 bases from J; bases unmatched to any gene: 15. The CDR3 loop spans 18 amino acids. From germline, CDR1 is SGHAT and CDR2 FQNNGV. In DNA, the CDR3 is TGTGCCAGCAGCTTGAGTTGGGAGGGATTGGGGCCGTACAATGAGCAGTTCTTC. As protein: CASSLSWEGLGPYNEQFF.

In regard to this clonotype: A much larger clone differs from this one at a single base, so this may be a read error. The chain couples TRBV7-2 to TRBJ2-7; TRBD2 aligns across 11 bases. Per germline, CDR1 SGHTA and CDR2 FQGNSA. This CDR3 is built from 16 residues. Here the CDR3 reads CASSLYASGGKYAQYF. CDR3 coding DNA: TGTGCCAGCAGCTTATACGCTAGCGGGGGGAAGTACGCGCAGTACTTC. Supplemented by reference TRBV7-2 and TRBJ2-7, the full variable domain reads GAGVSQSPSNKVTEKGKDVELRCDPISGHTALYWYRQSLGQGLEFLIYFQGNSAPDKSGLPSDRFSAERTGGSVSTLTIQRTQQEDSAVYLCASSLYASGGKYAQYFGPGTRLTVT.

V usage is TRBV5-1 and J usage is TRBJ2-2; 9 bases fit TRBD1. Germline V gene data show CDR1 as SGHRS and CDR2 as YFSETQ. V gave up 6 bases and J gave up 5 bases; unmatched junction bases: 8. The CDR3 is 15 amino acids. CDR3 sequence reads: CASNKDRGWTGELFF. The CDR3 DNA follows: TGCGCCAGCAACAAGGACAGGGGATGGACCGGGGAGCTGTTTTTT.

The V call is TRBV2, the J call TRBJ2-5; TRBD1 matches at 10 bases. The DNA end is more similar to TRBJ2-7, so the J call may be wrong. Germline-derived CDR1 and CDR2 are SNHLY and FYNNEI. This CDR3 spans 16 amino acids. CDR3 residues: CASSSDPGTGAYEQYF. The CDR3, as DNA: TGTGCCAGCAGTTCAGACCCCGGGACAGGGGCCTACGAGCAGTACTTC.

The chain joins TRBV20-1 to TRBJ1-1, with D unclear. V lost 8 bases, J lost 0 bases, and 7 bases lay in between. CDR3 length: 11 residues. CDR1 and CDR2 (germline): DFQATT, SNEGSKA (reference sequence). CDR3 amino acids: CSSALNTEAFF. In nucleotides, the CDR3 is TGCAGTTCAGCCCTGAACACTGAAGCTTTCTTT.

This clonotype was counted ten times or more. J is TRBJ2-1 and V is TRBV4-1, with D perhaps matching TRBD1 (6 bases). V lost 4 bases to trimming and J lost 6 bases, with 16 bases between them. Germline CDR1 reads MGHRA; CDR2 reads YSYEKL. CDR3 length equals 15 residues. The CDR3 region has the DNA TGCGCCAGCAGCCGACAAGATTTACAGGGCAATGAGCAGTTCTTC. Protein sequence: CASSRQDLQGNEQFF.

This clonotype was picked up many times. The V call is TRBV19, the J call TRBJ1-2; D is perhaps TRBD1 (6 bases). V was clipped by 5 bases and J by 3 bases, with 10 bases between them. The CDR3 is made up of 13 amino acids. Germline V CDR1 and CDR2: LNHDA, SQIVND (reference sequence). The CDR3 is CASSFRTDYGYTF. CDR3 in DNA: TGTGCCAGTAGTTTCCGGACAGACTATGGCTACACCTTC.

This clonotype was seen at least ten times. The chain couples TRBV6-2 or TRBV6-3 to TRBJ1-1, with D maybe TRBD1 (5 bases). V was clipped by 0 bases and J by 5 bases, with 10 bases between them. This CDR3 comprises 14 residues. CDR1 is MNHEY and CDR2 is SVGEGT in the germline V gene. The CDR3: CASSYSRALTEAFF. The CDR3, as DNA: TGTGCCAGCAGTTACTCCAGGGCTTTGACTGAAGCTTTCTTT.

As to this clonotype: This clone may be a read error of a much larger clone one base away. The chain employs TRBV29-1 and TRBJ2-5; D may be TRBD1 (5 bases). Trimming took 4 bases from V and 7 from J, leaving 7 bases between them. This CDR3 has 10 amino acids. Germline loops: CDR1 SQVTM, CDR2 ANQGSEA. In DNA form, the CDR3 reads TGCAGCGTTGCAAGGGGGACCCAGTACTTC. The encoded protein is CSVARGTQYF.

There are many counts of this clonotype. The CDR3 DNA reads TGTGCCAGCAGTGAAGGGGGGGCAGGGAACATTCAGTACTTC. Its translation: CASSEGGAGNIQYF. V usage is TRBV6-1 and J usage is TRBJ2-4, with D perhaps assigned TRBD1 or TRBD2 (6 bases each). This CDR3 contains 14 residues. Between the trimmed V and J ends, which lost 1 base and 7 bases, there was a span of 11 bases. From germline, CDR1 is MNHNS and CDR2 SASEGT.

This clonotype came up many times. The chain joins TRBV7-6 to TRBJ2-5; D uncertain. V was cut by 0 bases and J by 2 bases, with 1 base left in between. The germline V gene has CDR1 SGHVS and CDR2 FNYEAQ. CDR3 length: 12 amino acids. The CDR3 sequence: CASSLAQETQYF. CDR3 in DNA: TGTGCCAGCAGCTTAGCTCAAGAGACCCAGTACTTC.

This clonotype was recorded at least ten times. The V gene is TRBV14, the J gene TRBJ1-1; D call uncertain. CDR1 is SGHDN and CDR2 is FVKESK in the germline V gene. The CDR3 totals 15 residues. V was shortened by 2 bases and J by 4 bases, with 14 bases between the two germline ends. DNA of the CDR3: TGTGCCAGCAGCCAACCGTTCGGAGCCGGCACTGAAGCTTTCTTT. This gives the protein CASSQPFGAGTEAFF.

This clonotype occurred a few times. The chain joins TRBV12-3 or TRBV12-4 to TRBJ2-7, with 8 bases aligning to TRBD1. CDR3 length equals 15 residues. With 3 bases clipped from V and 3 bases from J, the junction kept 7 bases outside the gene matches. Here the CDR3 reads CASSLVAGGDYEQYF. Written as DNA, the CDR3 is TGTGCCAGCAGTTTGGTGGCAGGGGGCGACTACGAGCAGTACTTC.